These 13 T cell receptor beta chains were all obtained from the same sample, sequenced in a study of CD8+CD57+ T cells in acquired aplastic anemia. Genomic DNA, serving as template, underwent TCR beta VDJ and CDR3 profiling. In TCRdb, the reads were re-called with MiXCR into one record per CDR3 protein. Of over 150,000 distinct CDR3 sequences in the sample, about 50% were seen once. Before being chosen for sequencing, patients had shown CD8+CD57+ cell expansion by flow cytometry. The sequenced sample was sorted CD4+, CD8+, or CD8+CD57+ T cells (not recorded which) from PBMCs. The receptor source for this set is a human donor with aplastic anemia.

In this sample, this clonotype turned up a few times. The chain carries TRBV24-1 and TRBJ2-5; 10 bases are shared with TRBD2. Trimming at V came to 5 bases and at J to 1 base, leaving 3 bases not matched to a gene. The length of the CDR3 is 15 residues. Germline CDR1 and CDR2: KGHDR and SFDVKD. CDR3 amino acids: CATSAAGGPQETQYF. The CDR3 DNA reads TGTGCCACCAGTGCAGCGGGAGGGCCCCAAGAGACCCAGTACTTC.

The V and J genes are TRBV12-3 or TRBV12-4 and TRBJ2-2, with D perhaps TRBD2 (7 bases). Trimming pared 11 bases from V and 6 bases from J, leaving 13 bases between. The CDR3 consists of 12 residues. DNA of the CDR3: TGTGCCTGTCGAGGGGGGGCCGGGGAGCTGTTTTTT. Protein: CACRGGAGELFF.

This clonotype was seen a single time. The chain carries TRBV24-1 and TRBJ2-5; D is undetermined. Trimming shortened V by 7 bases and J by 5 bases, and 7 bases separated the two germline ends. The CDR3 runs to 11 residues. From germline, CDR1 is KGHDR and CDR2 SFDVKD. The CDR3 region has the DNA TGTGCCACCAGCATAGGGGAGACCCAGTACTTC. Translation: CATSIGETQYF.

The chain recombines TRBV10-3 with TRBJ2-7, with TRBD2 matching 9 bases. The V gene end was trimmed by 10 bases and the J gene end by 7 bases; junction bases not matched to a gene: 8. CDR1 is ENHRY and CDR2 is SYGVKD in the germline V gene. The length of the CDR3 is 12 residues. CDR3 sequence reads: CASGRLAEEQYF. CDR3 DNA: TGTGCCAGCGGGAGACTAGCGGAGGAGCAGTACTTC.

This clonotype was detected once. The chain couples TRBV10-3 to TRBJ2-2; 10 nucleotides match TRBD2. Per germline, CDR1 ENHRY and CDR2 SYGVKD. V lost 3 bases and J lost 3; bases outside the gene matches: 1. This CDR3 contains 15 residues. CDR3 coding DNA: TGTGCCATCAGTGATCTAGCGGGAGACACCGGGGAGCTGTTTTTT. Encoded protein: CAISDLAGDTGELFF.

This chain uses TRBV12-3 or TRBV12-4 with TRBJ2-2; D not certain. There are 11 residues in the CDR3. Trimming left V 7 bases short and J 5 bases short, with 5 bases between. CDR3 in amino acids: CASIVTGELFF. The CDR3 nucleotides are TGTGCCAGCATCGTTACCGGGGAGCTGTTTTTT.

In its sample, this clonotype was seen many times. V is TRBV5-4 and J is TRBJ1-5, with 8 bases lining up with TRBD1. The CDR3 consists of 17 residues. V gave up 1 base and J gave up 3 bases; unmatched junction bases: 9. From germline, CDR1 is SGHNT and CDR2 YYREEE (reference sequence). CDR3 in amino acids: CASSLFPPDRVNQPQHF. The CDR3 region has the DNA TGTGCCAGCAGCTTGTTCCCTCCGGACAGGGTCAATCAGCCCCAGCATTTT.

This clonotype was detected ten times or more. The DNA for the CDR3 is TGTGCCAGCAGTTATGGGACGGGAAACAATGAGCAGTTCTTC. As protein: CASSYGTGNNEQFF. V gene TRBV6-6 combines with J gene TRBJ2-1, with D perhaps matching TRBD1 or TRBD2 (5 bases each). Germline V gene lookup returns CDR1 MNHNY and CDR2 SVGAGI (reference sequence). This CDR3 spans 14 amino acids. V gave up 3 bases and J gave up 5 bases, with 11 bases separating them.

The genes are TRBV2 and TRBJ2-3; 8 bases fit TRBD1. Trimming at V came to 7 bases and at J to 11 bases, leaving 11 bases not matched to a gene. Germline V gene lookup returns CDR1 SNHLY and CDR2 FYNNEI. This CDR3 has 13 residues. CDR3: CASTVYGTGVQYF. The CDR3 bases are TGTGCCAGCACAGTTTACGGGACAGGAGTGCAGTATTTT.

The chain has TRBV9 and TRBJ1-2; a possible D gene is TRBD1 (6 bases). Per germline, CDR1 SGDLS and CDR2 YYNGEE. V lost 4 bases, J lost 6 bases, and 13 bases lay in between. This CDR3 contains 13 residues. The CDR3 is CASSYGRGNGYTF. CDR3 coding DNA: TGTGCCAGCAGCTACGGCAGGGGAAATGGCTACACCTTC.

This sequence joins TRBV2 and TRBJ2-6; D is possibly TRBD1 (5 bases). The CDR3 runs to 15 residues. Trimming stripped 1 base from V and 2 bases from J, with 6 bases between. Germline assignment: CDR1 SNHLY and CDR2 FYNNEI. The CDR3 DNA is TGTGCCAGCAGTGAAGAGGGGACTGGGGCCAACGTCCTGACTTTC. It encodes CASSEEGTGANVLTF.

The J gene is TRBJ1-1, the V gene TRBV20-1; D possibly corresponds to TRBD1 (6 bases). Per the germline V gene, CDR1 is DFQATT and CDR2 is SNEGSKA (reference sequence). V was trimmed by 3 bases and J by 0 bases, leaving 11 bases between them. This CDR3 region has 14 residues. The CDR3 reads CSASEGGMNTEAFF. DNA of the CDR3: TGCAGTGCTAGCGAGGGGGGCATGAACACTGAAGCTTTCTTT.

Comments on this clonotype: At one boundary the junction diverges from the germline segment, which might be a read error. The chain links TRBV15 to TRBJ2-1; TRBD2 agrees at 8 bases. CDR1 and CDR2 from the germline V gene are LNHNV and YYDKDF (reference sequence). The CDR3 is made up of 14 amino acids. CDR3 sequence (DNA): TGTGCCACCAGCCGGAGCGGGAGTACCGATGAGCAGTCCTTC. It codes for CATSRSGSTDEQSF. Using reference TRBV15 and TRBJ2-1 for the parts outside the CDR3, the full variable domain is DAMVIQNPRYQVTQFGKPVTLSCSQTLNHNVMYWYQQKSSQAPKLLFHYYDKDFNNEADTPDNFQSRRPNTSFCFLDIRSPGLGDTAMYLCATSRSGSTDEQSFGPGTRLTVL.